This record looks at one T cell receptor beta chain sequence and its context. The germline V gene encodes CDR1 MGHDK and CDR2 SYGVNS. V was trimmed by 6 bases and J by 4 bases, leaving 8 bases between them. The CDR3 covers 12 residues. The data derive from a study of patients and donors after allogeneic stem cell transplantation. In TCRdb, the RT-PCR reads were re-called with MiXCR into one record per CDR3 protein. Among around 170,000 distinct CDR3 sequences listed, roughly 22% were seen once. Sequenced material: blood, either unsorted or a sorted T cell fraction (not recorded which). This chain joins TRBV25-1 and TRBJ2-3; the D is unclear. This clonotype was sampled from a human donor who was either an allogeneic HSCT recipient or a stem cell or donor lymphocyte infusion donor (not recorded which). It is not recorded whose cells these are; they may come from a transplant donor. CDR3 bases: TGTGCCAGCAGCGAGATAGCAGATACGCAGTATTTT. This translates into CASSEIADTQYF. Looking up the rest from reference TRBV25-1 and TRBJ2-3 gives the full variable domain: EADIYQTPRYLVIGTGKKITLECSQTMGHDKMYWYQQDPGMELHLIHYSYGVNSTEKGDLSSESTVSRIRTEHFPLTLESARPSHTSQYLCASSEIADTQYFGPGTRLTVL.